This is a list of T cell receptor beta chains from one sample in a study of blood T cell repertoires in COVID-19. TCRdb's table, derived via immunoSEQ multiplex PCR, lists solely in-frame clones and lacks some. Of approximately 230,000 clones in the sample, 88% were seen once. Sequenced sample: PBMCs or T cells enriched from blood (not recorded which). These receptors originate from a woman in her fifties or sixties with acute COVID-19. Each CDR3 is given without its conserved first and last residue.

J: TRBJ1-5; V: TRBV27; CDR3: ASSFIQGNSNQPQH
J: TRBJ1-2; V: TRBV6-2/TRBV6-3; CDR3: ASSYGGARNGYT
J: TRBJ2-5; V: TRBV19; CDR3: ASNNRAEGKTQY
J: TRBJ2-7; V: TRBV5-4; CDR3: ASSSPETSSYEQY
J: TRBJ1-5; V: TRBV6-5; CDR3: ASRRERDQPQH
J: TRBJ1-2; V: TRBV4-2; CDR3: ASSQSFPAGDIGYGYT
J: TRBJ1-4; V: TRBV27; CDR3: ASRPGQVSEKLF
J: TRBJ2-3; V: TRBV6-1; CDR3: ASSARLAGGTDTQY
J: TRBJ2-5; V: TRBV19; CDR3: ASSSGGRRYETQY
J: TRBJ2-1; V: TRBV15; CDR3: ATSPTWTSGAYNEQF
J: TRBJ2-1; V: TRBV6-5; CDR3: ASSSSGGSGNEQF
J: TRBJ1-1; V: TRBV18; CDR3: ASSTTSNTEAF
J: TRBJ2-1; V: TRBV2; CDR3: ASSEASRGHEQF
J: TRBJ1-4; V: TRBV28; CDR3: ASSLFKGQGGEKLF
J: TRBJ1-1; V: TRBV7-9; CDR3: ASIAQRTEAF
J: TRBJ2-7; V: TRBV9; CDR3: ASSVDLGTGLYEQY
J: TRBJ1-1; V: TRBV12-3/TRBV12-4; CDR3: ASSRDRNTEAF
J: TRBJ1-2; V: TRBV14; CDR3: ASSHMRDQLYGYT
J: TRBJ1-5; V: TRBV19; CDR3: ASSMGQGMSNQPQH
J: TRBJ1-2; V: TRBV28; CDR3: ASSLGQGEVYGYT
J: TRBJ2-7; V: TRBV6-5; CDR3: ASVMLGQY
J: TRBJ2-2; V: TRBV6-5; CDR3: ASSFQGTGELF
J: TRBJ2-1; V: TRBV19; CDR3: ASRRRSGSYNEQF
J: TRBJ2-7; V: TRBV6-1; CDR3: ASSEYGGINYEQY
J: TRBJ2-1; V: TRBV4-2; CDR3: ASSPRLAGSYNEQF
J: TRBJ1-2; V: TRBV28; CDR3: ASRQDRNYGYT
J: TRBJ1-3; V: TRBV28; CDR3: ASSPPSGGVIY
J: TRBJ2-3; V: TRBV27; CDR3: ASSLQSSTDTQY
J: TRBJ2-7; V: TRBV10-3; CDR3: AINSRTSLIYEQY
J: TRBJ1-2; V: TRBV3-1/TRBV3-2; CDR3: ASSQIVTTYGYT
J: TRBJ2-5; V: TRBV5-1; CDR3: ASSFQGMRETQY
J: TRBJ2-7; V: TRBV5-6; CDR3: ASSRGLYEQY
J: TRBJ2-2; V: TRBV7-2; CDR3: ASNPKDRTNTGELF
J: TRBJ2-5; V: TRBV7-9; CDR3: ASSSGLAIETQY
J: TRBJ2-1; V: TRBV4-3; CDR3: ASSQEGSAGGLYNEQF
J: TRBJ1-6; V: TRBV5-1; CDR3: ASSPGTGDSYNSPLH
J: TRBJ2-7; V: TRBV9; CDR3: ASSVGQGAPYEQY
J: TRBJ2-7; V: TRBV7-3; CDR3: ASSLYGWSDEQY
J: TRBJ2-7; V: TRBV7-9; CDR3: ASSLVGGGGEQY
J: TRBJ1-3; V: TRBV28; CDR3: ASSGQGGGNTIY
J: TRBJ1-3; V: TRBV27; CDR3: ASSPRPQAGNTIY
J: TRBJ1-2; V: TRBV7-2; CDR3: ASSRGQEYGYT
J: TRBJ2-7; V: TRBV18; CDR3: ASSPPTSGTYEQY
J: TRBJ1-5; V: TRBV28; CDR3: ASSLLGGEPQH
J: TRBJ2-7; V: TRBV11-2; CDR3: ASSLVVGMRYEQY
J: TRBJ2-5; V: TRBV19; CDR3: ASSRNGGETQY